This T cell receptor (beta chain) emerged from a study of vaccination and CD4 T cells after COVID-19. Study at large: Post-COVID draws came a median 101 days after diagnosis (range 35 to 161).

Treatment reported: approximately 11-day PBMC culture with coronavirus spike peptide pools or control peptides (ViraFEST assay). V was clipped by 0 bases and J by 6 bases, with 9 bases between them. The CDR3 is made up of 12 amino acids. Looked up from germline, CDR1 is GTSNPN and CDR2 is SVGIG (reference sequence). With the Oncomine TCR Beta short-read assay, DNA from cultured CD4+ T cells was sequenced. TCRdb re-derived calls from the PCR reads in MiXCR, one entry per CDR3 protein. The sample lists about 13,000 distinct CDR3 sequences, under 55% seen once, with roughly 8% in the top ten. This clonotype showed up just a few times. Its antigen is not identified.

The chain carries TRBV30 and TRBJ2-7; unclear D gene. The TCR originated in a human donor who had recovered from COVID-19. Sequenced material: CD4+ T cells from blood, cultured in vitro, taken after SARS-CoV-2 vaccination. The CDR3 sequence: CAWSVMSVEQYF. CDR3 DNA sequence: TGTGCCTGGAGTGTAATGTCGGTCGAGCAGTACTTC.